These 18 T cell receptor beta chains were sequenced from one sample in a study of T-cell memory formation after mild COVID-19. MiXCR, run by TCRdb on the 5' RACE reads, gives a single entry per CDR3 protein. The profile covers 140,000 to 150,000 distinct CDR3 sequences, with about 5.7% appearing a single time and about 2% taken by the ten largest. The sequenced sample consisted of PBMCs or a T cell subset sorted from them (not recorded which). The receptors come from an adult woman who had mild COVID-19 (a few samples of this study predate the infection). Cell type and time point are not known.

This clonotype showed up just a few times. The CDR3 region is CASSPSDRSKGANVLTF. In nucleotides, the CDR3 is TGTGCCAGCAGCCCCTCGGACAGGAGTAAAGGGGCCAACGTCCTGACTTTC. The chain has TRBV7-9 and TRBJ2-6; 7 bases are shared with TRBD1. With 5 bases clipped from V and 4 bases from J, the junction kept 11 bases outside the gene matches. CDR3 size: 17 residues. Per the germline V gene, CDR1 is SEHNR and CDR2 is FQNEAQ (reference sequence).

The CDR3, as DNA: TGTGCCAGCAGTTCTCTGACTAGCGGGTCGATGATCTCCTACAATGAGCAGTTCTTC. Translation: CASSSLTSGSMISYNEQFF. J is TRBJ2-1 and V is TRBV27, with 10 bases fitting TRBD2. Germline CDR1 and CDR2: MNHEY and SMNVEV (reference sequence). CDR3 length equals 19 residues. J gave up 0 bases and V 4 bases, and 12 bases lay outside the gene matches.

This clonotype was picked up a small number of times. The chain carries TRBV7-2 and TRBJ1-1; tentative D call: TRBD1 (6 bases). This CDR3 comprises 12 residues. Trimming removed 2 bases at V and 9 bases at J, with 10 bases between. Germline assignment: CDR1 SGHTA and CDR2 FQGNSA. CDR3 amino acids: CASSLRTAQAFF. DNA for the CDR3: TGTGCCAGCAGCTTAAGGACAGCCCAAGCTTTCTTT. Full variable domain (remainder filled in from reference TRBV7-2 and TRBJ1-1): GAGVSQSPSNKVTEKGKDVELRCDPISGHTALYWYRQSLGQGLEFLIYFQGNSAPDKSGLPSDRFSAERTGGSVSTLTIQRTQQEDSAVYLCASSLRTAQAFFGQGTRLTVV.

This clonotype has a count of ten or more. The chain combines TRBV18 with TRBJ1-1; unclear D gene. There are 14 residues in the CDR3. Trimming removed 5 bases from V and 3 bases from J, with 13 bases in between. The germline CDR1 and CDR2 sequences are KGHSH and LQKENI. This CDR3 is CASSLLNGDTEAFF. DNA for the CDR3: TGTGCCAGCTCATTATTAAATGGGGACACTGAAGCTTTCTTT. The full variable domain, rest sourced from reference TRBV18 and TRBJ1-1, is NAGVMQNPRHLVRRRGQEARLRCSPMKGHSHVYWYRQLPEEGLKFMVYLQKENIIDESGMPKERFSAEFPKEGPSILRIQQVVRGDSAAYFCASSLLNGDTEAFFGQGTRLTVV.

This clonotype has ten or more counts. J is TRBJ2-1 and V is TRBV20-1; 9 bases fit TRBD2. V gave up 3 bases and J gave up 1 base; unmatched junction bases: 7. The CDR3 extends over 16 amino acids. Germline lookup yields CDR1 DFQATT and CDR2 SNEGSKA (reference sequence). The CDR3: CSASGLAGRSYNEQFF. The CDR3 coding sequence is TGCAGTGCTAGCGGGCTAGCGGGGAGGTCCTACAATGAGCAGTTCTTC.

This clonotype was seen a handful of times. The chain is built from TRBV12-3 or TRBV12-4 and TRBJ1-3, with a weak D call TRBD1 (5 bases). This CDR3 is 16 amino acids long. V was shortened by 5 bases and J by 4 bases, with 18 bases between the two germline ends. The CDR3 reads CASSTLGPQLGNTIYF. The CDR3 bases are TGTGCCAGCAGTACTCTGGGACCCCAACTCGGAAACACCATATATTTT.

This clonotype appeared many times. CDR3 protein: CASSYSHRVKHSPLHF. For the CDR3, the DNA is TGTGCCAGCAGTTACTCCCACAGGGTGAAGCATTCACCCCTCCACTTT. The chain has TRBV6-5 and TRBJ1-6; possible D gene TRBD1, 6 bases. V was trimmed by 0 bases and J by 8 bases, leaving 14 bases between them. The CDR3 loop spans 16 amino acids. Germline V gene lookup returns CDR1 MNHEY and CDR2 SVGAGI.

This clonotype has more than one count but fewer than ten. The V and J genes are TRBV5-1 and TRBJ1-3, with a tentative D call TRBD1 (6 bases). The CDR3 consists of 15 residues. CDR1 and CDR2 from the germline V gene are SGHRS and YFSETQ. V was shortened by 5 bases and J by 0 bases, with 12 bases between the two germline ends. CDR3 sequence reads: CASRDSLSSGNTIYF. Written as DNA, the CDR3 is TGCGCCAGCAGGGACAGCCTGAGCTCTGGAAACACCATATATTTT.

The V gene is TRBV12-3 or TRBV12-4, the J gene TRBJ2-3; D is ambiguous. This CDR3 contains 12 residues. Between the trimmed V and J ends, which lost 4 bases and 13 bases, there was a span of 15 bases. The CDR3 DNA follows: TGTGCCAGCAGTTCCTCTCTCTCACTTAAGTATTTT. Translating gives CASSSSLSLKYF.

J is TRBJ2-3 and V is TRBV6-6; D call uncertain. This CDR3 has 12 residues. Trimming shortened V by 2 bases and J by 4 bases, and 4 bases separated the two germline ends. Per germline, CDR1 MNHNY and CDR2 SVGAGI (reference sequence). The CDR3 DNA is TGTGCCAGCAGTTACATCTCAGATACGCAGTATTTT. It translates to CASSYISDTQYF.

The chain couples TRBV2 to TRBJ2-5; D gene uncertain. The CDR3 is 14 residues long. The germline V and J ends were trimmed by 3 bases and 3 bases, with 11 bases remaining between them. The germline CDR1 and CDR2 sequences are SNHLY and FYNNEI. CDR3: CASSDRVREETQYF. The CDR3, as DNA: TGTGCCAGCAGTGATAGGGTCCGGGAAGAGACCCAGTACTTC.

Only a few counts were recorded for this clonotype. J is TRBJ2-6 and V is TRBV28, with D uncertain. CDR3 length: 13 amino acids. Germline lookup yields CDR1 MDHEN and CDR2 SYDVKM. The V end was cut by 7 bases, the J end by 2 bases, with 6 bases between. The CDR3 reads CASNLPGANVLTF. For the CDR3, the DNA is TGTGCCAGCAACCTCCCTGGGGCCAACGTCCTGACTTTC.

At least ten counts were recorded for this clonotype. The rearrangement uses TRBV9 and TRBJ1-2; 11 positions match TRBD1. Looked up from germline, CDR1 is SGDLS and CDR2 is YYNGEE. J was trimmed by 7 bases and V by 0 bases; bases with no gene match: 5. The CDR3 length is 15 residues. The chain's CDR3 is CASSVDTGTGGGYTF. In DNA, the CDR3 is TGTGCCAGCAGCGTAGATACCGGGACAGGGGGTGGCTACACCTTC.

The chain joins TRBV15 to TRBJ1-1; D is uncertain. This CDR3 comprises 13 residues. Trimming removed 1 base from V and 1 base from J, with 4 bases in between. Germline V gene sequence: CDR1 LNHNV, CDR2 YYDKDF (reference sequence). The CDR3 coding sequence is TGTGCCACCAGCAGAGCAGGGAACACTGAAGCTTTCTTT. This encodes CATSRAGNTEAFF. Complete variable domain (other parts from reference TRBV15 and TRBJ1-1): DAMVIQNPRYQVTQFGKPVTLSCSQTLNHNVMYWYQQKSSQAPKLLFHYYDKDFNNEADTPDNFQSRRPNTSFCFLDIRSPGLGDTAMYLCATSRAGNTEAFFGQGTRLTVV.

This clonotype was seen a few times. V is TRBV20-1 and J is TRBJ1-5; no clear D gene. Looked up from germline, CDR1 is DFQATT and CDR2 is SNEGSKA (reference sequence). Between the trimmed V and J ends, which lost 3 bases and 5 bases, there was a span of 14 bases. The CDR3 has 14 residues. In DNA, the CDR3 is TGCAGTGCTAGCTACCCCGGACTGCATCAGCCCCAGCATTTT. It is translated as CSASYPGLHQPQHF.

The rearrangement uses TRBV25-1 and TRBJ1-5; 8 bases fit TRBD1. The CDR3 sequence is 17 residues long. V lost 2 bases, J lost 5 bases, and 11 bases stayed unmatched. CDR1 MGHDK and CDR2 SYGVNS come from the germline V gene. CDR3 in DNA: TGTGCCAGCAGTGAAGGACAGGGCCGGGTGGAGGATCAGCCCCAGCATTTT. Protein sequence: CASSEGQGRVEDQPQHF.

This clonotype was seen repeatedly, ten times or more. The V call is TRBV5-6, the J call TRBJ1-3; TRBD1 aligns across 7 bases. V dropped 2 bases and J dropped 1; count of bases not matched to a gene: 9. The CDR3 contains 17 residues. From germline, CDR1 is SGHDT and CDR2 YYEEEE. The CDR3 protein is CASSFSTGRESGNTIYF. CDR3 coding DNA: TGTGCCAGCAGCTTTTCGACAGGGAGAGAATCTGGAAACACCATATATTTT.

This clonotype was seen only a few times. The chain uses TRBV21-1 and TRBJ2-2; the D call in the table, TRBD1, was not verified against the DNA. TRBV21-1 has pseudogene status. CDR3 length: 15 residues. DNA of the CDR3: TGTGCGGACCACAGGGGGGGGAGCGACTTAGGGGAGCTGTTTTTT. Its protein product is CADHRGGSDLGELFF.